The 21 T cell receptor beta chains below all came from one sample that was sequenced in a study of Ad26.COV2.S vaccination and SARS-CoV-2 variants. Assay used: immunoSEQ multiplex PCR; TCRdb lists only in-frame clones, some missing. The sample consists of about 390,000 clones, less than 90% of them appearing once. The treatment: 15 to 20 received Ad26.COV2.S at low or high dose, single or two shots; a few received placebo; per-sample allocation not given. Repertoires come from day 63 after the first vaccine or placebo injection. Source: peripheral blood, taken in a trial of Ad26.COV2.S vaccine versus placebo. These receptors all come from a person between 18 and 65 years old who received the Ad26.COV2.S COVID-19 vaccine or a placebo.

The CDR3 region has the DNA TGTGCCACCACAATGTCGGGTCAGCCCCAGCATTTT. Residues: CATTMSGQPQHF. The V gene is TRBV2, the J gene TRBJ1-5; D remains ambiguous. Germline CDR1 and CDR2: SNHLY and FYNNEI. The V end lost 10 bases, the J end lost 6 bases, and 13 bases lay between the germline ends. This CDR3 comprises 12 residues.

The count of this clone is one. The rearrangement joins TRBV19 to TRBJ1-6; 10 nucleotides line up with TRBD1. V shed 6 bases and J 5 bases; nucleotides not matched to a gene: 7. Germline CDR1 reads LNHDA; CDR2 reads SQIVND (reference sequence). The CDR3 is 16 amino acids. DNA for the CDR3: TGTGCCAGTAGACTCGGGACAGGGGTGAATAATTCACCCCTCCACTTT. Translated: CASRLGTGVNNSPLHF. Combining the CDR3 with reference TRBV19 and TRBJ1-6 gives the whole variable domain DGGITQSPKYLFRKEGQNVTLSCEQNLNHDAMYWYRQDPGQGLRLIYYSQIVNDFQKGDIAEGYSVSREKKESFPLTVTSAQKNPTAFYLCASRLGTGVNNSPLHFGNGTRLTVT.

This clone appeared once. The chain combines TRBV7-8 with TRBJ1-1; D is uncertain. This CDR3 region has 13 residues. Germline lookup yields CDR1 SGHVS and CDR2 FQNEAQ. V was shortened by 3 bases and J by 1 base, with 6 bases between the two germline ends. The CDR3 nucleotides read TGTGCCAGCAGCTTCGGGAGGAACACTGAAGCTTTCTTT. Translating gives CASSFGRNTEAFF.

The chain joins TRBV5-1 to TRBJ2-1; perhaps TRBD1 as D (6 bases). V lost 2 bases and J 0 bases, leaving 18 bases between the germline ends. The V gene's germline CDR1 is SGHRS and CDR2 YFSETQ. CDR3 size: 18 residues. CDR3 in amino acids: CASSLKSRQVYSYNEQFF. Here the CDR3 DNA reads TGCGCCAGCAGCTTAAAGTCGAGACAGGTCTACTCCTACAATGAGCAGTTCTTC.

The chain joins TRBV5-1 to TRBJ1-6; D unclear. Germline V CDR1 and CDR2: SGHRS, YFSETQ. There are 15 residues in the CDR3. Trimming removed 0 bases from V and 4 bases from J, with 8 bases in between. This chain's CDR3 is CASSLAGDYNSPLHF. CDR3 nucleotides: TGCGCCAGCAGCTTGGCGGGAGATTATAATTCACCCCTCCACTTT.

This chain links TRBV2 with TRBJ1-5; tentatively, D is TRBD1 (5 bases). Germline V lookup: CDR1 SNHLY, CDR2 FYNNEI. The CDR3 totals 15 residues. V was pared by 5 bases and J by 4 bases, with 15 bases between. The CDR3 loop reads CASSRAVGTNQPQHF. In DNA, the CDR3 is TGTGCCAGCAGTCGTGCGGTGGGGACGAATCAGCCCCAGCATTTT.

The J gene is TRBJ2-6, the V gene TRBV13; unclear D gene. This CDR3 has 17 residues. The germline CDR1 and CDR2 sequences are PRHDT and FYEKMQ (reference sequence). Trimming pared 0 bases from V and 0 bases from J, leaving 9 bases between. Here the CDR3 reads CASSLGDPLSGANVLTF. The CDR3 nucleotides read TGTGCCAGCAGCTTAGGGGACCCTCTCTCTGGGGCCAACGTCCTGACTTTC. The complete variable domain, with remaining parts taken from reference TRBV13 and TRBJ2-6, reads AAGVIQSPRHLIKEKRETATLKCYPIPRHDTVYWYQQGPGQDPQFLISFYEKMQSDKGSIPDRFSAQQFSDYHSELNMSSLELGDSALYFCASSLGDPLSGANVLTFGAGSRLTVL.

This sequence joins TRBV19 and TRBJ2-6; D gene uncertain. The CDR3 totals 15 residues. Trimming took 1 base from V and 4 from J, leaving 8 bases between them. The germline V gene encodes CDR1 LNHDA and CDR2 SQIVND (reference sequence). CDR3 amino acids: CASSIVGPGANVLTF. As DNA, the CDR3 is TGTGCCAGTAGTATAGTGGGTCCCGGGGCCAACGTCCTGACTTTC.

The chain combines TRBV12-3 or TRBV12-4 with TRBJ2-7; the D gene is possibly TRBD1 (5 bases). V gave up 5 bases and J gave up 5 bases, with 13 bases separating them. The CDR3 has 13 residues. The CDR3: CASSRGSTHEQYF. CDR3 coding DNA: TGTGCCAGCAGTAGGGGCAGCACTCACGAGCAGTACTTC.

The V gene is TRBV4-2, the J gene TRBJ1-2, with D possibly matching TRBD1 (5 bases). Trimming shortened V by 1 base and J by 4 bases, and 7 bases separated the two germline ends. This CDR3 comprises 13 residues. Germline V lookup: CDR1 LGHNA, CDR2 YNFKEQ. The CDR3 sequence: CASSQGDGYGYTF. CDR3 nucleotide sequence: TGTGCCAGCAGCCAAGGGGACGGCTATGGCTACACCTTC.

As to this clone: Distinct nucleotide sequences in the sample also encode this CDR3. The rearrangement joins TRBV11-3 to TRBJ2-1; D remains ambiguous. The germline V gene has CDR1 SGHNT and CDR2 YENEEA. Trimming removed 1 base at V and 5 bases at J, with 6 bases between. The CDR3 spans 13 residues. CDR3: CASSLGRDNEQFF. Written as DNA, the CDR3 is TGTGCCAGCAGCTTAGGGCGAGACAATGAGCAGTTCTTC.

Here the CDR3 reads CASSFTSGDNEQFF. Written as DNA, the CDR3 is TGTGCCAGCAGCTTTACTAGCGGGGACAATGAGCAGTTCTTC. The rearrangement joins TRBV7-2 to TRBJ2-1; 10 bases fit TRBD2. In germline, CDR1 is SGHTA, CDR2 FQGNSA. The V gene end was trimmed by 3 bases and the J gene end by 5 bases; junction bases not matched to a gene: 1. The CDR3 loop spans 14 amino acids.

The chain uses TRBV11-2 and TRBJ2-2; TRBD1 matches at 7 bases. The germline V gene has CDR1 SGHAT and CDR2 FQNNGV. Germline trimming cut 5 bases from V and 5 bases from J; bases unmatched to any gene: 8. CDR3 length: 15 amino acids. The CDR3 is CASSPRGWGTGELFF. The CDR3 bases are TGTGCCAGCAGCCCCAGGGGGTGGGGGACCGGGGAGCTGTTTTTT.

This chain joins TRBV11-1 and TRBJ2-1; 9 positions match TRBD2. The CDR3 contains 16 residues. Germline V gene sequence: CDR1 SGHAT, CDR2 FQDESV (reference sequence). Trimming cost V 5 bases and J 2 bases; bases outside gene matches: 7. The CDR3 nucleotides are TGTGCCAGCAGCCCGCGAGCGGGGGGAACCTACAATGAGCAGTTCTTC. Translated, it gives CASSPRAGGTYNEQFF.

The chain has TRBV5-5 and TRBJ2-7; D is possibly TRBD1 or TRBD2 (6 bases each). The germline V and J ends were trimmed by 0 bases and 6 bases, with 13 bases remaining between them. Germline V gene lookup returns CDR1 SGHKS and CDR2 YYEKEE (reference sequence). This CDR3 is built from 14 residues. CDR3 amino acids: CASSLDWGAGEQYF. CDR3 sequence (DNA): TGTGCCAGCAGCTTGGATTGGGGGGCAGGCGAGCAGTACTTC.

This clone appeared once. This rearrangement joins TRBV12-2 to TRBJ1-2; the table's D call TRBD1 went unverified against the DNA. TRBV12-2 is labeled a pseudogene. The CDR3 runs 13 residues. Written as DNA, the CDR3 is TGTGCAAGTCGCCGGACAGGGGGTAGTGGCTACACCTTC. It yields the protein CASRRTGGSGYTF.

This chain links TRBV3-1 (or the pseudogene TRBV3-2) with TRBJ1-1; the D is unclear. V was pared by 2 bases and J by 2 bases, with 12 bases between. The CDR3 extends over 15 amino acids. CDR1 LGHDT and CDR2 YNNKEL come from the germline V gene (reference sequence). The CDR3 sequence is CASSQTHGSNTEAFF. The CDR3 DNA reads as TGTGCCAGCAGCCAAACCCATGGTTCCAACACTGAAGCTTTCTTT.

The genes are TRBV27 and TRBJ1-5; D uncertain. In germline, CDR1 is MNHEY, CDR2 SMNVEV (reference sequence). The CDR3 has 14 amino acids. Trimming took 6 bases from V and 2 from J, leaving 11 bases between them. This chain's CDR3 is CASSLGRGNQPQHF. The CDR3 bases are TGTGCCAGCAGCCTTGGACGGGGCAATCAGCCCCAGCATTTT.

A few counts support this clone. This rearrangement joins TRBV10-1 to TRBJ1-2; maybe TRBD1 (5 bases). The CDR3 runs to 14 residues. Trimming stripped 10 bases from V and 2 bases from J, with 17 bases between. Germline V gene sequence: CDR1 WNHNN, CDR2 SYGVQD (reference sequence). The CDR3 region has the DNA TGCGCCACCCGGGACCGTCGTTTCAACTATGGCTACACCTTC. Amino acid sequence: CATRDRRFNYGYTF.

This clone showed up just once. The chain links TRBV5-8 to TRBJ2-5; no definite D call. This CDR3 is built from 15 residues. Trimming took off 4 bases at V and 0 bases at J, with 13 bases between the two ends. CDR1 SGHTS and CDR2 YDEGEE come from the germline V gene. CDR3 nucleotides: TGTGCCAGCAGCAAGGACGGAGTCAACCAAGAGACCCAGTACTTC. It specifies CASSKDGVNQETQYF.

This sequence joins TRBV10-3 and TRBJ2-2, with TRBD1 matching 7 bases. With V trimmed by 6 bases and J by 0 bases, 4 bases remained unmatched. The CDR3 is 15 residues long. Germline CDR1 reads ENHRY; CDR2 reads SYGVKD. In DNA form, the CDR3 reads TGTGCCATCAGCGGGACAGCGACGAACACCGGGGAGCTGTTTTTT. Translating it yields CAISGTATNTGELFF.